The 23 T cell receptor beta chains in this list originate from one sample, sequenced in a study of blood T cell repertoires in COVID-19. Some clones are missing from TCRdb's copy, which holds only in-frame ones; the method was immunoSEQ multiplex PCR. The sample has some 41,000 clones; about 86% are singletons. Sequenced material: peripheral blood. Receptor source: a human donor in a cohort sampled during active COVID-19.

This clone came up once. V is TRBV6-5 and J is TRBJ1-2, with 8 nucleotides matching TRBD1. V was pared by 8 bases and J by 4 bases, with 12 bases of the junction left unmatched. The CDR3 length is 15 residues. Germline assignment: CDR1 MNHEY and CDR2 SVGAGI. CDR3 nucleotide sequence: TGTGCCAGCTTCCCCCGCGGACAGGGCATCTATGGCTACACCTTC. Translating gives CASFPRGQGIYGYTF.

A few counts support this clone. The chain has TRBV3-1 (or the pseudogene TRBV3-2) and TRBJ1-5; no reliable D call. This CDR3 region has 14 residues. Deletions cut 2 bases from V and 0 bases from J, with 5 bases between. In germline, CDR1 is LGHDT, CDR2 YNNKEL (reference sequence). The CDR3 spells CASSQTHSNQPQHF. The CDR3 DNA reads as TGTGCCAGCAGCCAAACACATAGCAATCAGCCCCAGCATTTT.

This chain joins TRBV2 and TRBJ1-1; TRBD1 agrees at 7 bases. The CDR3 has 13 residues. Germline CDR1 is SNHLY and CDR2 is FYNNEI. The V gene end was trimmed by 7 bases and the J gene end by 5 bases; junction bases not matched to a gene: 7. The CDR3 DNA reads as TGTGCCAGCAAAAGGGCAGGGGGAACTGAAGCTTTCTTT. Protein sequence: CASKRAGGTEAFF.

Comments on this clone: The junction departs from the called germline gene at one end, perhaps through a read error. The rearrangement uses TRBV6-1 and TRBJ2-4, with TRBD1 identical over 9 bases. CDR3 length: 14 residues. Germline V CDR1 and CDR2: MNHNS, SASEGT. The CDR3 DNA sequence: TGTGCCAGCAGGGAAGGGACAGGGAAAAACATTCAGTACTTC. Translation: CASREGTGKNIQYF.

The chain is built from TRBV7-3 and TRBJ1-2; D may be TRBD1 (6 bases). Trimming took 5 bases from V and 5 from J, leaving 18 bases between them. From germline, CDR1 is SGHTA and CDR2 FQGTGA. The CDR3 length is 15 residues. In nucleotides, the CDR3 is TGTGCCAGCAGCGCCCGCCCAGGGGTAGGGTATGGCTACACCTTC. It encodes CASSARPGVGYGYTF.

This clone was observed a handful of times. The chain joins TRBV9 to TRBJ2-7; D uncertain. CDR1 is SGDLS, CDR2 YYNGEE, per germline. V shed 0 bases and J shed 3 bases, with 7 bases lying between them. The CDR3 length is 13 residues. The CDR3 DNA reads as TGTGCCAGCAGCGTAGAAAATTACTACGAGCAGTACTTC. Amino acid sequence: CASSVENYYEQYF.

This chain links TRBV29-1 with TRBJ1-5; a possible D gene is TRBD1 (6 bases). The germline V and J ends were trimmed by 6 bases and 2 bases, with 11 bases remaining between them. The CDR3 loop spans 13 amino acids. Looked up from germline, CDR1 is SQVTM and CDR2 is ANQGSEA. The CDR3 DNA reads TGCAGCGTGACAGAGGGGGGCAATCAGCCCCAGCATTTT. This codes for CSVTEGGNQPQHF.

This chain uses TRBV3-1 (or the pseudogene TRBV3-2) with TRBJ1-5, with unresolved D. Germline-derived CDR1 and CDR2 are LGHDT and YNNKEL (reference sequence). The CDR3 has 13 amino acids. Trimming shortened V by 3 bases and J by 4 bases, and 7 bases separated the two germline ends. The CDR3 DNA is TGTGCCAGCAGCCAGACTAGGAATCAGCCCCAGCATTTT. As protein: CASSQTRNQPQHF.

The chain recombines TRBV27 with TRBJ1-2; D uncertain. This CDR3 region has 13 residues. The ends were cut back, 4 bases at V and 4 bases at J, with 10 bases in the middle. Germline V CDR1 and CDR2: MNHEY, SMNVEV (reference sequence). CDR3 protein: CASSSGGIYGYTF. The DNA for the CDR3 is TGTGCCAGCAGTTCAGGAGGGATCTATGGCTACACCTTC.

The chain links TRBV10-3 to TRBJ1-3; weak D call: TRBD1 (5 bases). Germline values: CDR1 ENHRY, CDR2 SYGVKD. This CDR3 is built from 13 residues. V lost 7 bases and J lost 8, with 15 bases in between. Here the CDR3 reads CAITATGSDTIYF. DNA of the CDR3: TGTGCCATCACCGCAACAGGTTCGGACACCATATATTTT.

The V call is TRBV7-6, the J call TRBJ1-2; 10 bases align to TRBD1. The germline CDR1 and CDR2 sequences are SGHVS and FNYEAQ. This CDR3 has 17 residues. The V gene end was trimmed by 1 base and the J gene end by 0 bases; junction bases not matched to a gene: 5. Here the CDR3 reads CASSLVGQGFSNYGYTF. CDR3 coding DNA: TGTGCCAGCAGCTTAGTGGGACAGGGGTTTTCTAACTATGGCTACACCTTC.

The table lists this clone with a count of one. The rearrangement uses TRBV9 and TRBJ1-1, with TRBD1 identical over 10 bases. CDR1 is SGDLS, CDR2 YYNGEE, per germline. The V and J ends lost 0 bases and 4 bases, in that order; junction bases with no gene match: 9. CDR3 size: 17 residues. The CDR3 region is CASSVDRDRGAGTEAFF. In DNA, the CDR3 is TGTGCCAGCAGCGTAGACCGGGACAGGGGAGCGGGCACTGAAGCTTTCTTT.

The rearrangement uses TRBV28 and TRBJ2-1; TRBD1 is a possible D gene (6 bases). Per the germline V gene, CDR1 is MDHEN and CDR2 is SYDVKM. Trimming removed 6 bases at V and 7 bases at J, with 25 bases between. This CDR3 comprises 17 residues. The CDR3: CASSEVSGPGTPNEQFF. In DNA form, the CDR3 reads TGTGCCAGCAGCGAAGTAAGCGGACCCGGGACACCAAATGAGCAGTTCTTC.

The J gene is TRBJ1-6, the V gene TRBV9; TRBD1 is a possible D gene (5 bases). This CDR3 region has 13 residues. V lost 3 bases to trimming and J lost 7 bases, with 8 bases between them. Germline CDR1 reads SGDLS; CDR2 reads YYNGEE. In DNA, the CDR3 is TGTGCCAGCAGCGAGGGGAACAATTCACCCCTCCACTTT. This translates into CASSEGNNSPLHF.

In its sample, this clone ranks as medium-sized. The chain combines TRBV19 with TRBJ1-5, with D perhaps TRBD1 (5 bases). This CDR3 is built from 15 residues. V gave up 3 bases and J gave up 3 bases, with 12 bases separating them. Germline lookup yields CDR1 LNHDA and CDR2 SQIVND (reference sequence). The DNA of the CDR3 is TGTGCCAGTAGTATCTTGGACACCGCCAATCAGCCCCAGCATTTT. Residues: CASSILDTANQPQHF.

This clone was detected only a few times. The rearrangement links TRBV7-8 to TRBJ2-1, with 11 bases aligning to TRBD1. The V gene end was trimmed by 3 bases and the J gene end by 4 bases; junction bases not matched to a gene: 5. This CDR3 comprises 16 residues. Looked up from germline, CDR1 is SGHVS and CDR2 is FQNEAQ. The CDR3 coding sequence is TGTGCCAGCAGCTTGGAAGGGACAGGGGGGTACAATGAGCAGTTCTTC. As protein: CASSLEGTGGYNEQFF.

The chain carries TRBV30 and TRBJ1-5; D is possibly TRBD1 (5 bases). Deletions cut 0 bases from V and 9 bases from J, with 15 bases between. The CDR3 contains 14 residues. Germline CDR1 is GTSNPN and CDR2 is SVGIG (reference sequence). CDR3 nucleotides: TGTGCCTGGAGTGTACAGGAGGGATTCCCGCCCCAGCATTTT. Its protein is CAWSVQEGFPPQHF.

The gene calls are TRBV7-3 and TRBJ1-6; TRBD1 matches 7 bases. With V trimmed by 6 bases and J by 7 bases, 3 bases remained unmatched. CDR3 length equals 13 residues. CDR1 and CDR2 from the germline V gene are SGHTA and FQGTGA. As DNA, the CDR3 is TGTGCCAGCAGTCGGGACAGAAATTCACCCCTCCACTTT. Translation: CASSRDRNSPLHF.

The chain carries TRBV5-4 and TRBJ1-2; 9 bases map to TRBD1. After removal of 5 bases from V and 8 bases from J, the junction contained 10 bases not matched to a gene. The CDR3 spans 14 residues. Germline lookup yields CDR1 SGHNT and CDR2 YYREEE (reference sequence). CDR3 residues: CASSPQGAPKGYTF. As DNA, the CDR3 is TGTGCCAGCAGTCCACAGGGGGCGCCTAAGGGCTACACCTTC. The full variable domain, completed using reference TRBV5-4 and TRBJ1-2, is ETGVTQSPTHLIKTRGQQVTLRCSSQSGHNTVSWYQQALGQGPQFIFQYYREEENGRGNFPPRFSGLQFPNYSSELNVNALELDDSALYLCASSPQGAPKGYTFGSGTRLTVV.

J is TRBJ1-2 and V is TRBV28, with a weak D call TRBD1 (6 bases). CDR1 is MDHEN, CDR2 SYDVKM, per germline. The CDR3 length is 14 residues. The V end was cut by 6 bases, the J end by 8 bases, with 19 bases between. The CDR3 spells CASSTNHRVWGYTF. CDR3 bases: TGTGCCAGCAGCACCAACCACAGGGTATGGGGCTACACCTTC.

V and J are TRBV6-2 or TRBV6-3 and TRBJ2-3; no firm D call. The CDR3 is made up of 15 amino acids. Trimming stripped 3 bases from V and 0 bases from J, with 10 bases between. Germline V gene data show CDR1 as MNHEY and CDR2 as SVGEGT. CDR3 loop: CASSYHVRSTDTQYF. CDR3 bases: TGTGCCAGCAGTTATCATGTCAGAAGCACAGATACGCAGTATTTT.

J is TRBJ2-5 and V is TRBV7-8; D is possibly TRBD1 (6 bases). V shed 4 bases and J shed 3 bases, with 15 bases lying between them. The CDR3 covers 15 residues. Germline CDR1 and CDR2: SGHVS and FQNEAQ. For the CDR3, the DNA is TGTGCCAGCAGCTCTAACAGGGTTGGGGAAGAGACCCAGTACTTC. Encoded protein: CASSSNRVGEETQYF.

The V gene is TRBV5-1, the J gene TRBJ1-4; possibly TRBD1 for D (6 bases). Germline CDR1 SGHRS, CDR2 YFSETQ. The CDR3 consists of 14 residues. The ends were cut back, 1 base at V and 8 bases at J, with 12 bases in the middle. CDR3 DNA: TGCGCCAGCAGCTTGTCTCCCGGACAGGAAAAACTGTTTTTT. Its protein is CASSLSPGQEKLFF.